One sample yielded the 5 T cell receptor beta chains listed below, sequenced in a study of cytomegalovirus exposure and HLA in healthy donors. Researchers ran the PCR with 60 Vbeta and 13 Jbeta primers. Measured with immunoSEQ multiplex PCR; TCRdb has only the in-frame clones, and not every one. The table has 30,000 to 45,000 clones, about nine tenths seen once. Sample: PBMCs. These receptor sequences come from a woman in her forties in good health and CMV-seropositive.

This chain joins TRBV5-4 and TRBJ2-7; possibly TRBD1 for D (7 bases). The CDR3 totals 14 residues. Germline CDR1 SGHNT, CDR2 YYREEE (reference sequence). V lost 5 bases and J lost 3, with 15 bases in between. The CDR3 DNA reads as TGTGCCAGCAGGCTGCAGGGGGGAGGCTACGAGCAGTACTTC. Protein: CASRLQGGGYEQYF.

The table lists this clone with a count of one. The CDR3 here is CASSLALGGVRGNEQFF. Written as DNA, the CDR3 is TGTGCCAGCAGCTTAGCGCTCGGCGGGGTGAGGGGCAATGAGCAGTTCTTC. The chain combines TRBV7-9 with TRBJ2-1; a weak D match, TRBD2 (6 bases). The V gene's germline CDR1 is SEHNR and CDR2 FQNEAQ (reference sequence). The germline V and J ends were trimmed by 0 bases and 6 bases, with 18 bases remaining between them. This CDR3 has 17 residues.

This chain connects TRBV7-9 to TRBJ1-2; a possible D gene is TRBD1 (5 bases). The CDR3 spans 16 residues. Germline V gene lookup returns CDR1 SEHNR and CDR2 FQNEAQ (reference sequence). The germline V and J ends were trimmed by 0 bases and 1 base, with 12 bases remaining between them. The CDR3 DNA follows: TGTGCCAGCAGCTTAGCGAAGAGGGGACTTAACTATGGCTACACCTTC. It translates to CASSLAKRGLNYGYTF.

The V gene is TRBV6-6, the J gene TRBJ1-2; the match to TRBD1 covers 10 bases. Germline V gene sequence: CDR1 MNHNY, CDR2 SVGAGI (reference sequence). The V segment lost 6 bases and the J segment 8 bases; nucleotides outside the gene matches: 9. CDR3 size: 14 residues. The CDR3 region is CASRPGTGAGGYTF. In nucleotides, the CDR3 is TGTGCCAGCAGACCCGGGACAGGGGCGGGCGGCTACACCTTC.

The chain has TRBV7-9 and TRBJ1-2; D is undetermined. The germline V gene encodes CDR1 SEHNR and CDR2 FQNEAQ (reference sequence). Between the trimmed V and J ends, which lost 5 bases and 5 bases, there was a span of 12 bases. The CDR3 covers 13 residues. The CDR3 nucleotides read TGTGCCAGCAGCCAGATCCCAGGATATGGCTACACCTTC. Its translation: CASSQIPGYGYTF.